One and the same sample provided the 2 T cell receptor beta chains below, sequenced in a study of T cell responses to AZD1222 COVID-19 vaccine. Libraries were prepared by immunoSEQ multiplex PCR; TCRdb keeps only in-frame clonotypes and omits some of them. The table shows 140,000 to 150,000 clones, with 70% to 90% occurring only once. The source was peripheral blood, collected 28 days after the second AZD1222 dose. These receptors all stem from an adult who received the AZD1222 COVID-19 vaccine.

This clone has just a few counts. The V gene is TRBV7-9, the J gene TRBJ2-1; D might be TRBD1 or TRBD2, each matching 5 bases. The CDR3 covers 15 residues. Germline V lookup: CDR1 SEHNR, CDR2 FQNEAQ (reference sequence). Trimming left V 7 bases short and J 8 bases short, with 21 bases between. The CDR3 is CASNIRGRRVDEQFF. As DNA, the CDR3 is TGTGCCAGCAACATCCGGGGCAGACGAGTCGATGAGCAGTTCTTC.

This clone has a single count. The V gene is TRBV7-9, the J gene TRBJ1-1; TRBD1 is a possible D gene (6 bases). Trimming stripped 1 base from V and 1 base from J, with 10 bases between. Germline V gene lookup returns CDR1 SEHNR and CDR2 FQNEAQ (reference sequence). The CDR3 covers 15 residues. In DNA form, the CDR3 reads TGTGCCAGCAGCTTAGGGTGGGGACAGAACACTGAAGCTTTCTTT. Residues: CASSLGWGQNTEAFF.